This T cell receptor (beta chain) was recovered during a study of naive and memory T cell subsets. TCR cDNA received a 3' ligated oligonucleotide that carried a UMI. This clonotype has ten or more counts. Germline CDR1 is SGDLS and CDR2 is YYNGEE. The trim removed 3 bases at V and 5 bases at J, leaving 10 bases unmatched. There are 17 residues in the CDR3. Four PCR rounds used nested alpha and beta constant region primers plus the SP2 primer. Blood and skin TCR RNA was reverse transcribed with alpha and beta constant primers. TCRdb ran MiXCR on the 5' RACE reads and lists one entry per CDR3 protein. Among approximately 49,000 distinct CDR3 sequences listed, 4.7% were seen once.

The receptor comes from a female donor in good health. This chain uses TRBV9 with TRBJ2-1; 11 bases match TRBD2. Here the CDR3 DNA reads TGTGCCAGCAGCGGATTTGAACCGGGACTAGCGGACAATGAGCAGTTCTTC. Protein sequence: CASSGFEPGLADNEQFF.